This T cell receptor (beta chain) was obtained from a study of blood T cell repertoires in COVID-19. Whole-study context: Whether acute or convalescent, the COVID-19 samples came from the United States, Italy and Spain. Sources were T cells, B-cell-depleted T cells, or PBMCs; the material itself was cDNA or gDNA.

Per the study methods: Estimation of nucleated cell counts was performed using reference gene primer amplification. Assay used: immunoSEQ multiplex PCR; TCRdb lists only in-frame clones, some missing. That table supplies the V and J calls and clone size; D and trimming were determined from the DNA. The data contain tens of thousands of clones, roughly nine tenths of them singletons. Germline V gives CDR1 SGHRS, CDR2 YFSETQ. V shed 4 bases and J shed 5 bases, with 16 bases lying between them. This CDR3 has 16 amino acids. The sequenced material came from peripheral blood. The source is a man aged 50 or older with acute or convalescent COVID-19. The rearrangement links TRBV5-1 to TRBJ1-6; D perhaps matches TRBD1 (6 bases). The CDR3 spells CASSQGWWGDNSPLHF. In DNA form, the CDR3 reads TGCGCCAGCAGCCAGGGGTGGTGGGGAGATAATTCACCCCTCCACTTT.